A single sample gave rise to the 23 T cell receptor beta chains below, sequenced in a study of blood T cell repertoires in COVID-19. Repertoires were generated with immunoSEQ multiplex PCR, while TCRdb's copy carries only in-frame clones and drops some. The sample holds fewer than 250,000 clones, 84% seen once. Sequenced input: peripheral blood. The origin of the receptors is a man aged 45 to 65 with acute or convalescent COVID-19.

J is TRBJ2-5 and V is TRBV28; unclear D gene. From germline, CDR1 is MDHEN and CDR2 SYDVKM. V lost 8 bases and J lost 0, with 7 bases in between. The CDR3 covers 12 residues. CDR3 in DNA: TGTGCCAGCTGTAGCCACCAAGAGACCCAGTACTTC. Its translation: CASCSHQETQYF.

The chain employs TRBV5-1 and TRBJ2-2; TRBD1 matches 10 bases. Germline CDR1 is SGHRS and CDR2 is YFSETQ. The CDR3 has 16 amino acids. J gave up 0 bases and V 4 bases, and 3 bases lay outside the gene matches. The CDR3 is CASSKGQGANTGELFF. The CDR3 coding sequence is TGCGCCAGCAGCAAAGGACAGGGGGCGAACACCGGGGAGCTGTTTTTT.

The CDR3 loop reads CASSEARQGGSEKLFF. The CDR3 DNA is TGTGCCAGCAGTGAAGCTCGACAGGGGGGGAGTGAAAAACTGTTTTTT. The rearrangement links TRBV2 to TRBJ1-4; 9 positions match TRBD1. V gave up 0 bases and J gave up 7 bases; unmatched junction bases: 6. This CDR3 region has 16 residues. Germline assignment: CDR1 SNHLY and CDR2 FYNNEI.

The rearrangement joins TRBV27 to TRBJ1-6, with D tentatively TRBD1 (6 bases). V was pared by 3 bases and J by 5 bases, with 11 bases between. Germline CDR1 and CDR2: MNHEY and SMNVEV (reference sequence). The CDR3 has 15 residues. DNA of the CDR3: TGTGCCAGCAGTTTCGGACAGCTCAATAATTCACCCCTCCACTTT. It specifies CASSFGQLNNSPLHF.

There are a few counts of this clone. The chain joins TRBV30 to TRBJ1-1; no definite D call. In germline, CDR1 is GTSNPN, CDR2 SVGIG (reference sequence). The CDR3 sequence is 13 residues long. Trimming stripped 4 bases from V and 1 base from J, with 10 bases between. CDR3 nucleotides: TGTGCCTGGACTACAAACAGGAACACTGAAGCTTTCTTT. This encodes CAWTTNRNTEAFF.

The chain combines TRBV10-3 with TRBJ2-1, with TRBD1 identical over 7 bases. J was trimmed by 5 bases and V by 8 bases; bases with no gene match: 9. Per germline, CDR1 ENHRY and CDR2 SYGVKD. This CDR3 region has 14 residues. In nucleotides, the CDR3 is TGTGCCATCGCGGACAGGCGGCGGGACAATGAGCAGTTCTTC. Amino acid sequence: CAIADRRRDNEQFF.

J is TRBJ2-7 and V is TRBV9, with a possible D match to TRBD2 (7 bases). V lost 3 bases and J lost 6, with 22 bases in between. Germline values: CDR1 SGDLS, CDR2 YYNGEE. The CDR3 totals 16 residues. Here the CDR3 reads CASSAGGGGSSREQYF. The CDR3 DNA sequence: TGTGCCAGCAGCGCCGGGGGCGGGGGTTCGTCCCGCGAGCAGTACTTC.

The V call is TRBV11-3, the J call TRBJ2-3; possible D gene TRBD2, 5 bases. CDR1 is SGHNT, CDR2 YENEEA, per germline. The CDR3 has 13 residues. With 5 bases removed from V and 2 bases from J, the gap between germline ends came to 8 bases. CDR3 in amino acids: CASSPGDTDTQYF. In DNA, the CDR3 is TGTGCCAGCAGCCCCGGGGACACAGATACGCAGTATTTT.

This clone was detected a few times. This sequence joins TRBV5-1 and TRBJ2-3; D is unclear. This CDR3 contains 15 residues. Looked up from germline, CDR1 is SGHRS and CDR2 is YFSETQ. V lost 2 bases to trimming and J lost 0 bases, with 10 bases between them. The CDR3 DNA reads as TGCGCCAGCAGCTTCTTTTCGACTAGCACAGATACGCAGTATTTT. Its protein product is CASSFFSTSTDTQYF.

The V and J genes are TRBV19 and TRBJ2-2, with TRBD2 matching over 7 bases. The J segment lost 1 base and the V segment lost 4 bases, leaving 0 bases of the junction unmatched. The CDR3 runs to 14 residues. Looked up from germline, CDR1 is LNHDA and CDR2 is SQIVND (reference sequence). CDR3 in DNA: TGTGCCAGTAGTAGCGGGGGGAACACCGGGGAGCTGTTTTTT. Translated, it gives CASSSGGNTGELFF.

This chain uses TRBV10-1 with TRBJ2-3, with 12 bases lining up with TRBD2. V lost 8 bases to trimming and J lost 4 bases; unmatched junction nucleotides: 16. Per the germline V gene, CDR1 is WNHNN and CDR2 is SYGVQD (reference sequence). The CDR3 length is 18 residues. CDR3: CASSYATSSGGAADTQYF. The CDR3 DNA follows: TGCGCCAGCTCCTACGCAACTTCTAGCGGGGGGGCGGCAGATACGCAGTATTTT.

The chain is built from TRBV18 and TRBJ1-1, with D tentatively TRBD1 (5 bases). This CDR3 contains 13 residues. Per germline, CDR1 KGHSH and CDR2 LQKENI. V was trimmed by 6 bases and J by 1 base, leaving 9 bases between them. Here the CDR3 reads CASSSGENTEAFF. CDR3 bases: TGTGCCAGCTCCTCGGGGGAGAACACTGAAGCTTTCTTT. Full variable domain (rest looked up from reference TRBV18 and TRBJ1-1): NAGVMQNPRHLVRRRGQEARLRCSPMKGHSHVYWYRQLPEEGLKFMVYLQKENIIDESGMPKERFSAEFPKEGPSILRIQQVVRGDSAAYFCASSSGENTEAFFGQGTRLTVV.

The chain is built from TRBV11-2 and TRBJ2-7, with 9 nucleotides matching TRBD2. CDR3 size: 15 residues. Germline loops: CDR1 SGHAT, CDR2 FQNNGV. V gave up 0 bases and J gave up 4 bases; unmatched junction bases: 4. CDR3 sequence reads: CASSLEGAGGYEQYF. For the CDR3, the DNA is TGTGCCAGCAGCTTAGAGGGAGCGGGAGGTTACGAGCAGTACTTC.

CDR3 coding DNA: TGCGCCAGCAGCTCCCACGGCAGGCGGGGTCCGAACACCGGGGAGCTGTTTTTT. The encoded protein is CASSSHGRRGPNTGELFF. The chain employs TRBV5-1 and TRBJ2-2, with D tentatively TRBD2 (6 bases). The CDR3 runs to 18 residues. V lost 3 bases and J 0 bases, leaving 18 bases between the germline ends. Looked up from germline, CDR1 is SGHRS and CDR2 is YFSETQ.

CDR3 loop: CASSFRSKSSGNTIYF. CDR3 in DNA: TGTGCCAGCAGTTTCAGGTCCAAGAGCTCTGGAAACACCATATATTTT. The chain uses TRBV28 and TRBJ1-3; D gene ambiguous. Trimming removed 3 bases at V and 0 bases at J, with 12 bases between. The length of the CDR3 is 16 residues. CDR1 is MDHEN, CDR2 SYDVKM, per germline.

The V and J genes are TRBV12-3 or TRBV12-4 and TRBJ2-3; TRBD2 matches 7 bases. The J segment lost 8 bases and the V segment lost 5 bases, leaving 4 bases of the junction unmatched. This CDR3 contains 12 residues. CDR3 bases: TGTGCCAGCAGTGAGACTAGCTTTACGCAGTATTTT. It specifies CASSETSFTQYF.

This chain uses TRBV24-1 with TRBJ2-2, with unresolved D. CDR1 KGHDR and CDR2 SFDVKD come from the germline V gene. The CDR3 runs 13 residues. Trimming took off 7 bases at V and 2 bases at J, with 7 bases between the two ends. As DNA, the CDR3 is TGTGCCACCAGCTTGGCCAACACCGGGGAGCTGTTTTTT. This sequence encodes CATSLANTGELFF.

This chain joins TRBV11-2 and TRBJ1-1; 11 bases map to TRBD1. Germline CDR1 is SGHAT and CDR2 is FQNNGV. The CDR3 loop spans 14 amino acids. V lost 4 bases, J lost 4 bases, and 2 bases stayed unmatched. Here the CDR3 DNA reads TGTGCCAGCAGCTCAGGGACAGGGGGCACTGAAGCTTTCTTT. It encodes CASSSGTGGTEAFF.

This chain joins TRBV29-1 and TRBJ1-2, with D perhaps matching TRBD1 (5 bases). Germline lookup yields CDR1 SQVTM and CDR2 ANQGSEA. V dropped 7 bases and J dropped 6 bases, with 12 bases sitting between them. The CDR3 has 11 residues. The CDR3 nucleotides read TGCAGCGGTAGGCAGGGCCATGGCTACACCTTC. Its translation is CSGRQGHGYTF.

This clone was detected once. The rearrangement uses TRBV11-2 and TRBJ2-7, with D maybe TRBD2 (5 bases). The CDR3 spans 16 residues. V lost 5 bases and J 0 bases, leaving 17 bases between the germline ends. Germline assignment: CDR1 SGHAT and CDR2 FQNNGV. The CDR3 DNA reads as TGTGCCAGCAGCCCCTCCGAGGGCAGTTCCTCCTACGAGCAGTACTTC. It yields the protein CASSPSEGSSSYEQYF.

The chain joins TRBV25-1 to TRBJ1-6; D unclear. CDR1 and CDR2 (germline): MGHDK, SYGVNS. This CDR3 is 13 amino acids long. The V end lost 1 base, the J end lost 12 bases, and 10 bases lay between the germline ends. Written as DNA, the CDR3 is TGTGCCAGCAGTGAATTTACAGCTGAACCCCTCCACTTT. Its translation is CASSEFTAEPLHF.

V and J are TRBV9 and TRBJ1-5, with 9 nucleotides matching TRBD1. Germline lookup yields CDR1 SGDLS and CDR2 YYNGEE. The junction had 12 bases not matched to a gene; V was cut back by 7 bases and J by 7 bases. This CDR3 has 15 amino acids. The DNA of the CDR3 is TGTGCCAGCTCCGTGGGGGGACAGGGATGGCAGCCCCAGCATTTT. Translating gives CASSVGGQGWQPQHF.

This clone was seen at least ten times. The chain joins TRBV5-1 to TRBJ1-4; D possibly corresponds to TRBD1 (6 bases). Germline values: CDR1 SGHRS, CDR2 YFSETQ. CDR3 length: 14 residues. Deletions cut 3 bases from V and 8 bases from J, with 14 bases between. As DNA, the CDR3 is TGCGCCAGCAGCTATGGAGCAGGGGAGGAAAAACTGTTTTTT. Amino acids: CASSYGAGEEKLFF.